These 10 T cell receptor beta chains were all obtained from the same sample, sequenced in a study of somatic mutations in cytotoxic T cells in rheumatoid arthritis. Sequencing used immunoSEQ multiplex PCR; TCRdb keeps in-frame clones, though not all of them. The sample records about 17,000 clones, approximately 84% being singletons. Sequencing was performed on CD8+ T cells sorted from blood. These receptor sequences come from an adult with rheumatoid arthritis.

V gene TRBV19 combines with J gene TRBJ2-3; a possible D gene is TRBD1 (5 bases). Trimming cost V 4 bases and J 0 bases, with 11 bases left between them. Germline loops: CDR1 LNHDA, CDR2 SQIVND (reference sequence). The CDR3 is 15 amino acids. In nucleotides, the CDR3 is TGTGCCAGTAGTACAGCAGGGTCTAGCACAGATACGCAGTATTTT. This sequence encodes CASSTAGSSTDTQYF.

The chain employs TRBV7-6 and TRBJ2-7; 7 nucleotides agree with TRBD1. CDR3 length equals 16 residues. V lost 5 bases to trimming and J lost 0 bases; unmatched junction nucleotides: 10. Germline V lookup: CDR1 SGHVS, CDR2 FNYEAQ. The CDR3 is CASSHRQGLSSYEQYF. DNA of the CDR3: TGTGCCAGCAGCCACCGACAGGGCTTAAGCTCCTACGAGCAGTACTTC.

The gene calls are TRBV7-6 and TRBJ2-3; TRBD2 aligns across 8 bases. The CDR3 is 15 residues long. CDR1 is SGHVS, CDR2 FNYEAQ, per germline. The junction had 0 bases not matched to a gene; V was cut back by 0 bases and J by 1 base. The DNA for the CDR3 is TGTGCCAGCAGCTTAGCGCGGGGGGGCACAGATACGCAGTATTTT. Translation gives CASSLARGGTDTQYF.

This sequence joins TRBV6-1 and TRBJ1-2; 9 bases fit TRBD1. J gave up 7 bases and V 6 bases, and 3 bases lay outside the gene matches. The CDR3 is 12 residues long. Looked up from germline, CDR1 is MNHNS and CDR2 is SASEGT. In DNA, the CDR3 is TGTGCCAGCAGGGAACAGGGGGCTGGCTACACCTTC. This codes for CASREQGAGYTF.

The sample holds a few counts of this clone. In DNA, the CDR3 is TGCGCCAGCAGCCAAGGTCAGGTGGGACGATCACCCCTCCACTTT. This gives the protein CASSQGQVGRSPLHF. The rearrangement uses TRBV4-1 and TRBJ1-6; possibly TRBD1 for D (5 bases). CDR1 and CDR2 (germline): MGHRA, YSYEKL. The V and J ends lost 1 base and 10 bases respectively, with 14 bases between them. This CDR3 comprises 15 residues.

This chain uses TRBV27 with TRBJ1-4, with TRBD1 matching 8 bases. The CDR3 is made up of 17 amino acids. The V gene end was trimmed by 2 bases and the J gene end by 3 bases; junction bases not matched to a gene: 8. Germline V gene data show CDR1 as MNHEY and CDR2 as SMNVEV (reference sequence). This chain's CDR3 is CASSLRFQGAPNEKLFF. The CDR3 DNA follows: TGTGCCAGCAGTTTACGTTTTCAGGGGGCTCCTAATGAAAAACTGTTTTTT.

CDR3 loop: CASPQGYADTEAFF. CDR3 DNA sequence: TGCGCCAGCCCACAGGGGTACGCGGACACTGAAGCTTTCTTT. The J gene is TRBJ1-1, the V gene TRBV10-2, with 7 bases aligning to TRBD1. The CDR3 runs 14 residues. V was clipped by 8 bases and J by 3 bases; unmatched bases: 9. Germline CDR1 WSHSY, CDR2 SAAADI.

The rearrangement uses TRBV13 and TRBJ2-5; 7 bases line up with TRBD1. This CDR3 region has 13 residues. Germline trimming cut 4 bases from V and 5 bases from J; bases unmatched to any gene: 4. Germline loops: CDR1 PRHDT, CDR2 FYEKMQ (reference sequence). For the CDR3, the DNA is TGTGCCAGCAGCTCGACAGGGTTGGAGACCCAGTACTTC. Amino acids: CASSSTGLETQYF.

V is TRBV13 and J is TRBJ2-6; possible D gene TRBD2, 5 bases. The ends were cut back, 4 bases at V and 4 bases at J, with 11 bases in the middle. The CDR3 extends over 15 amino acids. CDR1 PRHDT and CDR2 FYEKMQ come from the germline V gene (reference sequence). DNA for the CDR3: TGTGCCAGCAGCTATACGGAGGCAGGGGCCAACGTCCTGACTTTC. It translates to CASSYTEAGANVLTF.

The chain carries TRBV19 and TRBJ1-2, with a tentative D call TRBD1 (5 bases). This CDR3 spans 13 amino acids. With 5 bases removed from V and 8 bases from J, the gap between germline ends came to 15 bases. The germline V gene encodes CDR1 LNHDA and CDR2 SQIVND (reference sequence). The CDR3 is CASSVPGFQGYTF. CDR3 in DNA: TGTGCCAGTAGTGTCCCAGGGTTCCAGGGCTACACCTTC.